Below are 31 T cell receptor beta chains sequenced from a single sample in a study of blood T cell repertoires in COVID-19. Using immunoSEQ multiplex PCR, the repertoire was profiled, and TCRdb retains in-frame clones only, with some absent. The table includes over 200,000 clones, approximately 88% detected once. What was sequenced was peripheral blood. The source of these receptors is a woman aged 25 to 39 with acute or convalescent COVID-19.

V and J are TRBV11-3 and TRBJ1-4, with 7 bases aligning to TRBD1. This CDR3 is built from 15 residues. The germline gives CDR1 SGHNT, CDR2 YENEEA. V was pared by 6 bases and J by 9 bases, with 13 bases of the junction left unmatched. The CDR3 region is CASRSRDSEGKKLFF. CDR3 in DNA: TGTGCCAGCAGGTCCCGGGACAGCGAGGGGAAAAAACTGTTTTTT.

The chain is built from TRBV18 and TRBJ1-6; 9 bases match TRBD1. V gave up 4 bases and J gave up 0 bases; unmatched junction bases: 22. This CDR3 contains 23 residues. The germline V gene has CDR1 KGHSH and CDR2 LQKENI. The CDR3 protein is CASSLTAVTGGAEGSSYNSPLHF. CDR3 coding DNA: TGTGCCAGCTCACTCACCGCCGTCACAGGGGGCGCAGAGGGAAGCTCCTATAATTCACCCCTCCACTTT.

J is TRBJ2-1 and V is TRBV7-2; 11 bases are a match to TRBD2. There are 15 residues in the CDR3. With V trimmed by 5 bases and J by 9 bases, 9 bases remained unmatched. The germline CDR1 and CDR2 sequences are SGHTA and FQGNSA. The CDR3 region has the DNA TGTGCCAGCAGCCTTAGCGGGAGGGCCTTTAGTGAGCAGTTCTTC. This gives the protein CASSLSGRAFSEQFF.

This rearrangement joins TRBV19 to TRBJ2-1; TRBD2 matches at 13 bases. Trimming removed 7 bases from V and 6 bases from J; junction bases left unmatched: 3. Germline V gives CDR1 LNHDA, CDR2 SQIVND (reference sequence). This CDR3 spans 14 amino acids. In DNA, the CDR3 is TGTGCCAGTACTGGACTAGCGGGAGTCAATGAGCAGTTCTTC. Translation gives CASTGLAGVNEQFF.

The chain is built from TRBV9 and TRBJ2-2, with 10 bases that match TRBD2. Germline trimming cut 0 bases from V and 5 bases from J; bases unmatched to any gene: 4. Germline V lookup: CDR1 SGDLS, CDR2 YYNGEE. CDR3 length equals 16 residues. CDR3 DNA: TGTGCCAGCAGCGTAGTGACTAGCGGGTCGACCGGGGAGCTGTTTTTT. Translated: CASSVVTSGSTGELFF. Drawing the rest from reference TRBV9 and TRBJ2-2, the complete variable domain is DSGVTQTPKHLITATGQRVTLRCSPRSGDLSVYWYQQSLDQGLQFLIQYYNGEERAKGNILERFSAQQFPDLHSELNLSSLELGDSALYFCASSVVTSGSTGELFFGEGSRLTVL.

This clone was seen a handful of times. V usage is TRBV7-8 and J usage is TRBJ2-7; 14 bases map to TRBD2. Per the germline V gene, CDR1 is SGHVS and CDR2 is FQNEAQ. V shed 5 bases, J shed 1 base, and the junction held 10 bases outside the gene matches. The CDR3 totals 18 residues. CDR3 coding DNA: TGTGCCAGCAGCCATGCCGGGACTAGCGGGAGTGTTTCCTACGAGCAGTACTTC. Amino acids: CASSHAGTSGSVSYEQYF.

The CDR3 coding sequence is TGTGCCAGTACCACGGACAGGCTATACACTGAAGCTTTCTTT. It yields the protein CASTTDRLYTEAFF. The rearrangement uses TRBV19 and TRBJ1-1, with TRBD1 identical over 7 bases. J gave up 3 bases and V 7 bases, and 8 bases lay outside the gene matches. CDR3 size: 14 residues. The V gene's germline CDR1 is LNHDA and CDR2 SQIVND (reference sequence). The whole variable domain, filled in from reference TRBV19 and TRBJ1-1, reads DGGITQSPKYLFRKEGQNVTLSCEQNLNHDAMYWYRQDPGQGLRLIYYSQIVNDFQKGDIAEGYSVSREKKESFPLTVTSAQKNPTAFYLCASTTDRLYTEAFFGQGTRLTVV.

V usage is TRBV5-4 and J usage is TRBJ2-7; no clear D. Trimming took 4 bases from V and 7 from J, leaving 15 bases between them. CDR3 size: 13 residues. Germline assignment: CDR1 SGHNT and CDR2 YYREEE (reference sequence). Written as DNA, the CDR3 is TGTGCCAGCAGCATCCCCCCAGCGTGGGAGCAGTACTTC. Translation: CASSIPPAWEQYF.

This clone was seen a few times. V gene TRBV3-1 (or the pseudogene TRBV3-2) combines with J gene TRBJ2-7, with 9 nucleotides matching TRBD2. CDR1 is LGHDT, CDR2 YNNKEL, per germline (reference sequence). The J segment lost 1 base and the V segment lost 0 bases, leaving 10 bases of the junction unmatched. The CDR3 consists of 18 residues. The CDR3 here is CASSQELILAGRSYEQYF. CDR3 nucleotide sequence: TGTGCCAGCAGCCAAGAATTAATACTAGCGGGCCGTTCCTACGAGCAGTACTTC.

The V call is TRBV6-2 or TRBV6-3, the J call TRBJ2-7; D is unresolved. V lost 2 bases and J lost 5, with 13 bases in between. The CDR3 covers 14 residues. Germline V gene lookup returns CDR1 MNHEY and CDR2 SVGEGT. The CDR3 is CASSYPGWSHEQYF. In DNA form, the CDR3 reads TGTGCCAGCAGTTACCCCGGCTGGAGCCACGAGCAGTACTTC.

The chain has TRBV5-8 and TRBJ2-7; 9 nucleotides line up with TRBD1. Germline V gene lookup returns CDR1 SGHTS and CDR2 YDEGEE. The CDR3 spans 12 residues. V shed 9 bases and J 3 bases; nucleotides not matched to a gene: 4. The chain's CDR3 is CATETGGYEQYF. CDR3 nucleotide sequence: TGTGCCACAGAGACAGGGGGCTACGAGCAGTACTTC.

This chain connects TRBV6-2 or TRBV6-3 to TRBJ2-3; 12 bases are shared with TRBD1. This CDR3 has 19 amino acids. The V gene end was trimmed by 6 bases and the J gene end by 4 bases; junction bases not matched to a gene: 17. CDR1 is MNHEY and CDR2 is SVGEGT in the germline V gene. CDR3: CASSKPGQGAFSMSDTQYF. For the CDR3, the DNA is TGTGCCAGCAGCAAACCGGGACAGGGGGCTTTTTCGATGTCAGATACGCAGTATTTT.

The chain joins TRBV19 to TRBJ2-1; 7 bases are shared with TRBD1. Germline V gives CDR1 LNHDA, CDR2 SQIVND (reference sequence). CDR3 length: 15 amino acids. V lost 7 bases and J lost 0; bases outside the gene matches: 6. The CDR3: CASKVGTASYNEQFF. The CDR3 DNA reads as TGTGCCAGTAAGGTGGGGACAGCCTCCTACAATGAGCAGTTCTTC.

The DNA for the CDR3 is TGTGCCAGCAGCTCAGGACTCGGGATTAGCACAGATACGCAGTATTTT. This gives the protein CASSSGLGISTDTQYF. J is TRBJ2-3 and V is TRBV7-6; TRBD2 might be the D (5 bases). Trimming shortened V by 4 bases and J by 0 bases, and 14 bases separated the two germline ends. CDR1 and CDR2 (germline): SGHVS, FNYEAQ. The CDR3 extends over 16 amino acids.

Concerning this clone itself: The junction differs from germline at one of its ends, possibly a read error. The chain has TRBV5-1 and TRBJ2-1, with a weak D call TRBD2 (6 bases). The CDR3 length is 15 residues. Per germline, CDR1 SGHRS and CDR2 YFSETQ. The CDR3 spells CASSLGGTSHNEQFF. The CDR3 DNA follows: TGCGCCAGCAGCTTGGGCGGGACCTCCCACAATGAGCAGTTCTTC.

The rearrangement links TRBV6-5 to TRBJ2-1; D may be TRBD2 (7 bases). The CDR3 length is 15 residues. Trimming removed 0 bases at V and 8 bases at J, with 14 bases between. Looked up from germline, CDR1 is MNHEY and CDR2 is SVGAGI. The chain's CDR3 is CASSYSGGGRYEQFF. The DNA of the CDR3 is TGTGCCAGCAGTTACTCGGGAGGGGGTAGGTATGAGCAGTTCTTC.

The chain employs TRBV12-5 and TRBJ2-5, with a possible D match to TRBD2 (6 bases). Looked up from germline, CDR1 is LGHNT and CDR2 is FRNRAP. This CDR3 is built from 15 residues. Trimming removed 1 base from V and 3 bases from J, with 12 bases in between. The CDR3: CASGLGRELKETQYF. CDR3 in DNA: TGTGCTAGTGGTTTGGGACGGGAGCTAAAAGAGACCCAGTACTTC.

The CDR3 spells CASSLGVVPGSGELFF. The DNA for the CDR3 is TGTGCCAGCAGCTTAGGAGTAGTGCCTGGGAGCGGGGAGCTGTTTTTT. The chain carries TRBV11-2 and TRBJ2-2, with D possibly matching TRBD2 (5 bases). The V end was cut by 1 base, the J end by 7 bases, with 16 bases between. The CDR3 spans 16 residues. Germline loops: CDR1 SGHAT, CDR2 FQNNGV. The entire variable domain, with the rest obtained from reference TRBV11-2 and TRBJ2-2, is as follows: EAGVAQSPRYKIIEKRQSVAFWCNPISGHATLYWYQQILGQGPKLLIQFQNNGVVDDSQLPKDRFSAERLKGVDSTLKIQPAKLEDSAVYLCASSLGVVPGSGELFFGEGSRLTVL.

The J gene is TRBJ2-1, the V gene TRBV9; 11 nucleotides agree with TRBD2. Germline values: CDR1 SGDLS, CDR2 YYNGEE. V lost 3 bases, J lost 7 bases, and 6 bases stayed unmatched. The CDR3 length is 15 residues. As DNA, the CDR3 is TGTGCCAGCAGCGCGCCGGGACTAGCGGCGAATGAGCAGTTCTTC. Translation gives CASSAPGLAANEQFF. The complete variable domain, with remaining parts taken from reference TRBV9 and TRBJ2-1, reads DSGVTQTPKHLITATGQRVTLRCSPRSGDLSVYWYQQSLDQGLQFLIQYYNGEERAKGNILERFSAQQFPDLHSELNLSSLELGDSALYFCASSAPGLAANEQFFGPGTRLTVL.

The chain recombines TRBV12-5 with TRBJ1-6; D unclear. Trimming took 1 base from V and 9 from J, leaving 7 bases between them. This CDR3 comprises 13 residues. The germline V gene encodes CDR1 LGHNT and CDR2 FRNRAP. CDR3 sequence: CASGLGGGSPLHF. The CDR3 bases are TGTGCTAGTGGTTTGGGCGGAGGTTCACCCCTCCACTTT.

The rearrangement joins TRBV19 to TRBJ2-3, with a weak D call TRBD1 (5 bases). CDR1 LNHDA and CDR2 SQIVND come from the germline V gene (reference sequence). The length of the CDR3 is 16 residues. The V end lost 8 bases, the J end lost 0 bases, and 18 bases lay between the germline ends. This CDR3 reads CASRRLPQGSTDTQYF. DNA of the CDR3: TGTGCCAGTCGCCGTTTACCCCAGGGAAGCACAGATACGCAGTATTTT.

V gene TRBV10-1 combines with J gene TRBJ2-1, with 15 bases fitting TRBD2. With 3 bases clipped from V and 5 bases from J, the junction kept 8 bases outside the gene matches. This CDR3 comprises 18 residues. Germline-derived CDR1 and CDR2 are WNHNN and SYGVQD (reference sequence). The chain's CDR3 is CASSEPGLAGGLNNEQFF. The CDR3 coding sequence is TGCGCCAGCAGTGAACCGGGACTAGCGGGAGGTTTAAACAATGAGCAGTTCTTC.

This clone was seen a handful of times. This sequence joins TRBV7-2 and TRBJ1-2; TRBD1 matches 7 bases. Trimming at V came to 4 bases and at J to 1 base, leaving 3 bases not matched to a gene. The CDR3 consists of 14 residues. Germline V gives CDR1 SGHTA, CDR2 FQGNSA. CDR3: CASSSTGVNYGYTF. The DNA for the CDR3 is TGTGCCAGCAGCTCCACAGGGGTTAACTATGGCTACACCTTC.

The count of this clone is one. The CDR3 protein is CARSFGQGKNQPQHF. DNA of the CDR3: TGTGCCAGAAGCTTCGGACAGGGGAAAAATCAGCCCCAGCATTTT. The chain joins TRBV7-5 to TRBJ1-5; the D call of TRBD1 is as the table states it, not checked on the DNA. TRBV7-5 is labeled a pseudogene. CDR3 length equals 15 residues.

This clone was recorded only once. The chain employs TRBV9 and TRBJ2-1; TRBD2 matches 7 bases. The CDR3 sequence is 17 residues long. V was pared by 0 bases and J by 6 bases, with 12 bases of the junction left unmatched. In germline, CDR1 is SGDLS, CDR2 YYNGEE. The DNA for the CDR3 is TGTGCCAGCAGCGTAGAAATTGTGGGAGGGCCAGGCAATGAGCAGTTCTTC. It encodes CASSVEIVGGPGNEQFF.

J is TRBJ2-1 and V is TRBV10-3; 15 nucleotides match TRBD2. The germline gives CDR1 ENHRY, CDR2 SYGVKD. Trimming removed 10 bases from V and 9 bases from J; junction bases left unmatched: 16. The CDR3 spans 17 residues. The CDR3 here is CATYTTGTSGRIGEQFF. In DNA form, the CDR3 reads TGTGCCACCTACACGACCGGGACTAGCGGGAGGATAGGTGAGCAGTTCTTC.

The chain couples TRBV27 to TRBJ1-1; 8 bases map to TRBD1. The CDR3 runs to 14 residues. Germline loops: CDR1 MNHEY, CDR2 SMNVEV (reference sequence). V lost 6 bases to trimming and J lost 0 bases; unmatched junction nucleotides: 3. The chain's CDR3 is CASSDRGMNTEAFF. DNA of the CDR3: TGTGCCAGCAGCGACAGGGGCATGAACACTGAAGCTTTCTTT.

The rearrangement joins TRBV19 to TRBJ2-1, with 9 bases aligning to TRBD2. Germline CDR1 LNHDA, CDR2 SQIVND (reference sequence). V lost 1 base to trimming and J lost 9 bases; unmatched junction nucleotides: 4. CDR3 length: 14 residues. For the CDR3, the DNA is TGTGCCAGTAGTATAGTGGGGACTAGCCTTGAGCAGTTCTTC. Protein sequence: CASSIVGTSLEQFF.

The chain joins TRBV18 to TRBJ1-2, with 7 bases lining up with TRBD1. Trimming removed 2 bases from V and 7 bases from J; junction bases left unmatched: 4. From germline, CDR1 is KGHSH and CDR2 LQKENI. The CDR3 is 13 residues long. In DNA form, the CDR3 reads TGTGCCAGCTCACCAGGGACAGAGGCTGGCTACACCTTC. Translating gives CASSPGTEAGYTF. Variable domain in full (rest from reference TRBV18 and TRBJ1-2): NAGVMQNPRHLVRRRGQEARLRCSPMKGHSHVYWYRQLPEEGLKFMVYLQKENIIDESGMPKERFSAEFPKEGPSILRIQQVVRGDSAAYFCASSPGTEAGYTFGSGTRLTVV.

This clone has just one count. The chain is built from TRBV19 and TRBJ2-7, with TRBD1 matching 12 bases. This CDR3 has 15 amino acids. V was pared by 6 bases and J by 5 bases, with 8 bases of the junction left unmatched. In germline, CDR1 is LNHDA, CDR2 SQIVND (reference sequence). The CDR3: CASSLGDRGQNEQYF. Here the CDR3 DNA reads TGTGCCAGTAGCCTCGGGGACAGGGGGCAAAACGAGCAGTACTTC. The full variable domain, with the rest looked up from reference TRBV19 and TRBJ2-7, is DGGITQSPKYLFRKEGQNVTLSCEQNLNHDAMYWYRQDPGQGLRLIYYSQIVNDFQKGDIAEGYSVSREKKESFPLTVTSAQKNPTAFYLCASSLGDRGQNEQYFGPGTRLTVT.

CDR3 in DNA: TGTGCCAGCAGCCCAGATAGCGGGAGGGCTGCAGATACGCAGTATTTT. Translating gives CASSPDSGRAADTQYF. The chain joins TRBV11-3 to TRBJ2-3, with 11 bases fitting TRBD2. V lost 5 bases to trimming and J lost 4 bases; unmatched junction nucleotides: 8. In germline, CDR1 is SGHNT, CDR2 YENEEA. The CDR3 loop spans 16 amino acids.